The present entry profiles one TCR beta chain with its context. The sample is drawn from a study of OX40 agonist ivuxolimab in advanced cancers. V lost 5 bases and J lost 0, with 8 bases in between. Germline loops: CDR1 WNHNN, CDR2 SYGVQD (reference sequence). The CDR3 loop spans 13 amino acids. Measured with immunoSEQ multiplex PCR; TCRdb has only the in-frame clones, and not every one. The sample has 60,000 to 95,000 clones, 90% seen once. This chain uses TRBV10-1 with TRBJ2-7, with D unresolved. The sequences come from CD4+ or CD8+ T cells sorted from blood, collected in a trial of the OX40 agonist ivuxolimab. The receptor was derived from an adult with an advanced solid tumor such as melanoma, head and neck, liver or kidney cancer. This chain's CDR3 is CASSNTFSYEQYF. The CDR3 DNA is TGCGCCAGCAGTAACACCTTCTCCTACGAGCAGTACTTC.